Below are 11 T cell receptor beta chains sequenced from a single sample in a study of blood T cells in healthy people across ages. A second PCR of 7 to 11 cycles used a sample-barcoded 5' primer and a J-beta primer mix. TCRdb itself ran the 5' RACE reads through MiXCR, one entry per CDR3 protein. The sample records fewer than 900,000 distinct CDR3 sequences, roughly 40% being singletons. The sequencing sample was made of blood. Every receptor here comes from a man aged 18 to 29 in good health.

This sequence joins TRBV29-1 and TRBJ1-4; D is undetermined. Trimming shortened V by 4 bases and J by 0 bases, and 6 bases separated the two germline ends. Germline V CDR1 and CDR2: SQVTM, ANQGSEA. The CDR3 is 13 amino acids. CDR3 coding DNA: TGCAGCGTTGGTAACCCAACTAATGAAAAACTGTTTTTT. It translates to CSVGNPTNEKLFF.

J is TRBJ1-1 and V is TRBV20-1, with D tentatively TRBD1 (5 bases). V was shortened by 6 bases and J by 3 bases, with 23 bases between the two germline ends. From germline, CDR1 is DFQATT and CDR2 SNEGSKA (reference sequence). This CDR3 is 16 amino acids long. The CDR3 DNA reads TGCAGTGCCCCCGCAAGCATCGGGGCGCTTGACACTGAAGCTTTCTTT. As protein: CSAPASIGALDTEAFF.

The table lists this clonotype with a few counts. V is TRBV29-1 and J is TRBJ2-1, with 9 bases fitting TRBD2. The germline CDR1 and CDR2 sequences are SQVTM and ANQGSEA. Trimming cost V 3 bases and J 6 bases; bases outside gene matches: 6. CDR3 size: 14 residues. CDR3 in amino acids: CSVEASGAGNEQFF. The CDR3 nucleotides are TGCAGCGTTGAGGCTAGCGGGGCAGGCAATGAGCAGTTCTTC.

The genes are TRBV10-3 and TRBJ2-1; no definite D call. Trimming removed 7 bases from V and 0 bases from J, with 13 bases in between. The CDR3 has 15 amino acids. CDR1 is ENHRY, CDR2 SYGVKD, per germline. Written as DNA, the CDR3 is TGTGCCATCACCACGGGTGTAGGCTCCTACAATGAGCAGTTCTTC. Translated: CAITTGVGSYNEQFF.

This clonotype was detected only a few times. The chain recombines TRBV5-6 with TRBJ2-4, with D perhaps matching TRBD1 or TRBD2 (5 bases each). Germline CDR1 is SGHDT and CDR2 is YYEEEE. CDR3 length: 14 amino acids. V lost 4 bases, J lost 5 bases, and 13 bases lay in between. CDR3 bases: TGTGCCAGCAGCAGAACCGGGACGGAAAACATTCAGTACTTC. This gives the protein CASSRTGTENIQYF.

V gene TRBV15 combines with J gene TRBJ2-7; 8 bases map to TRBD1. The end of the DNA fits TRBJ2-5 better, so the J call may be wrong. Germline CDR1 LNHNV, CDR2 YYDKDF (reference sequence). This CDR3 spans 15 amino acids. CDR3 sequence reads: CATSSVRGPGETQYF. The CDR3 DNA reads as TGTGCCACCAGCAGCGTCAGGGGGCCAGGAGAGACCCAGTACTTC.

CDR3 nucleotide sequence: TGTGCCAGCAGCCAAGACTTGGGACTAGCGGGGGGAGGGTGGAGCACAGATACGCAGTATTTT. Its protein is CASSQDLGLAGGGWSTDTQYF. The chain couples TRBV4-2 to TRBJ2-3, with 15 bases lining up with TRBD2. CDR3 size: 21 residues. Germline CDR1 and CDR2: LGHNA and YNFKEQ. V shed 0 bases and J 0 bases; nucleotides not matched to a gene: 10.

V and J are TRBV30 and TRBJ2-5, with TRBD1 identical over 7 bases. CDR3 size: 13 residues. Looked up from germline, CDR1 is GTSNPN and CDR2 is SVGIG (reference sequence). V shed 2 bases, J shed 4 bases, and the junction held 4 bases outside the gene matches. The CDR3 DNA is TGTGCCTGGAGTCACAGGGGCCCAGAGACCCAGTACTTC. This gives the protein CAWSHRGPETQYF.

The rearrangement links TRBV2 to TRBJ2-6; tentatively, D is TRBD1 (6 bases). Germline-derived CDR1 and CDR2 are SNHLY and FYNNEI. The V and J ends lost 7 bases and 2 bases respectively, with 15 bases between them. This CDR3 contains 16 residues. The DNA of the CDR3 is TGTGCCAGCAAACCGGGACAAGAAACTGGGGCCAACGTCCTGACTTTC. It translates to CASKPGQETGANVLTF. The full variable domain, in which reference TRBV2 and TRBJ2-6 provide the parts outside the CDR3, is EPEVTQTPSHQVTQMGQEVILRCVPISNHLYFYWYRQILGQKVEFLVSFYNNEISEKSEIFDDQFSVERPDGSNFTLKIRSTKLEDSAMYFCASKPGQETGANVLTFGAGSRLTVL.

The chain carries TRBV7-2 and TRBJ2-3; D is ambiguous. In germline, CDR1 is SGHTA, CDR2 FQGNSA. Trimming removed 5 bases from V and 2 bases from J, with 11 bases in between. The CDR3 has 14 residues. The CDR3 DNA follows: TGTGCCAGCAGCAACTCCCGAAACACAGATACGCAGTATTTT. It encodes CASSNSRNTDTQYF.

The rearrangement joins TRBV25-1 to TRBJ2-5; TRBD1 matches 7 bases. The end of the DNA is better explained by TRBJ2-7, so the J call may be wrong. Germline V gives CDR1 MGHDK, CDR2 SYGVNS. The CDR3 length is 14 residues. CDR3 DNA sequence: TGTGCCAGCAGTGAAAGCGACAGGGAATACGAGCAGTACTTC. Translation gives CASSESDREYEQYF.